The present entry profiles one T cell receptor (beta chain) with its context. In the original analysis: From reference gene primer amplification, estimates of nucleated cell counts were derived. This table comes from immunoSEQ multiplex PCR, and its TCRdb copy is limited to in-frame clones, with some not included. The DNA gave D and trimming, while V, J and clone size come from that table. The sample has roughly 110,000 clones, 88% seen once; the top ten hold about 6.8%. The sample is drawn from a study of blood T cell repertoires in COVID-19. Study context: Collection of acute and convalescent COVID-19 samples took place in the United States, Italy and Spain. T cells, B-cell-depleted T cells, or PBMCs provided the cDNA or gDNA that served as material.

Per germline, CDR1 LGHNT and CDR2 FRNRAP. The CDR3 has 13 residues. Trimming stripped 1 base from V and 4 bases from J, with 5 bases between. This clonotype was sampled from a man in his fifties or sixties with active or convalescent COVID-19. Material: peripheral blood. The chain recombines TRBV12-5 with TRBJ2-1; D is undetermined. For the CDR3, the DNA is TGTGCTAGTGGTTTGGGTCTTTACAATGAGCAGTTCTTC. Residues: CASGLGLYNEQFF.